These 21 T cell receptor beta chains came from one sample sequenced in a study of CD8+CD57+ T cells in acquired aplastic anemia. Using genomic DNA as the template, TCR beta VDJ and CDR3 profiling was carried out. One entry per CDR3 protein results from TCRdb running MiXCR on the reads. The table lists around 140,000 distinct CDR3 sequences, 40% to 45% of them singletons. Sequencing was carried out using sorted CD4+, CD8+, or CD8+CD57+ T cells (not recorded which) from PBMCs. These receptor sequences come from a human donor in good health, serving as a control.

This clonotype has a count of ten or more. The J gene is TRBJ1-1, the V gene TRBV7-2; D remains unclear. V was shortened by 7 bases and J by 5 bases, with 8 bases between the two germline ends. Germline CDR1 reads SGHTA; CDR2 reads FQGNSA. The CDR3 has 11 amino acids. The CDR3 bases are TGTGCCAGCACAAGGCATACTGAAGCTTTCTTT. As protein: CASTRHTEAFF.

Remarks on this clonotype: Since no conserved phenylalanine or tryptophan closes the CDR3, a read error is the likely cause. V is TRBV10-3 and J is TRBJ1-2, with D tentatively TRBD1 (5 bases). CDR1 and CDR2 from the germline V gene are ENHRY and SYGVKD. This CDR3 region has 14 residues. V was cut by 10 bases and J by 8 bases, with 23 bases left in between. The CDR3 here is CASSFRRGSGGYTL. CDR3 in DNA: TGTGCCAGCAGCTTCAGGCGGGGGTCGGGGGGCTACACCCTC.

The rearrangement links TRBV11-2 to TRBJ2-7; D uncertain. The closer fit of TRBJ2-5 to the DNA end suggests the J call may be wrong. Per germline, CDR1 SGHAT and CDR2 FQNNGV. The CDR3 runs to 13 residues. The CDR3 DNA reads as TGTGCCAGCAGACGGACCGAGCAAGAGACCCAGTACTTC. Amino acid sequence: CASRRTEQETQYF.

This clonotype was seen only once. The chain combines TRBV19 with TRBJ1-6; the D gene is possibly TRBD1 (5 bases). Germline loops: CDR1 LNHDA, CDR2 SQIVND (reference sequence). Between the trimmed V and J ends, which lost 3 bases and 5 bases, there was a span of 14 bases. The CDR3 runs to 16 residues. The CDR3 region has the DNA TGTGCCAGTAGTATGGAAGGGGACTCAAATAATTCACCCCTCCACTTT. It specifies CASSMEGDSNNSPLHF.

This clonotype has a count of ten or more. The J gene is TRBJ1-5, the V gene TRBV30; no clear D. V was pared by 3 bases and J by 5 bases, with 14 bases between. CDR3 length: 14 residues. Germline V gene sequence: CDR1 GTSNPN, CDR2 SVGIG (reference sequence). CDR3 coding DNA: TGTGCCTGGAGCACACCCGAAGGGTATCAGCCCCAGCATTTT. This translates into CAWSTPEGYQPQHF.

This clonotype was counted ten times or more. This chain joins TRBV20-1 and TRBJ2-5, with no clear D. The V gene lost 3 bases and the J gene lost 4 bases, with 9 bases spanning the gap. The germline V gene has CDR1 DFQATT and CDR2 SNEGSKA (reference sequence). CDR3 length: 12 amino acids. CDR3 protein: CSASATPETQYF. The CDR3 DNA reads as TGCAGTGCTAGTGCTACTCCAGAGACCCAGTACTTC.

The rearrangement joins TRBV25-1 to TRBJ1-6, with 8 bases that match TRBD1. Germline CDR1 is MGHDK and CDR2 is SYGVNS. This CDR3 region has 16 residues. The ends lost 4 bases at V and 10 bases at J; junction bases unmatched: 12. This CDR3 reads CASSGRAGGAGSPLHF. DNA of the CDR3: TGTGCCAGCAGTGGTCGGGCAGGGGGCGCCGGGTCACCCCTCCACTTT. Based on the CDR3 plus reference TRBV25-1 and TRBJ1-6, the full variable domain is EADIYQTPRYLVIGTGKKITLECSQTMGHDKMYWYQQDPGMELHLIHYSYGVNSTEKGDLSSESTVSRIRTEHFPLTLESARPSHTSQYLCASSGRAGGAGSPLHFGNGTRLTVT.

The rearrangement uses TRBV10-3 and TRBJ2-1; D may be TRBD1 (5 bases). Germline V CDR1 and CDR2: ENHRY, SYGVKD. The CDR3 has 14 residues. Trimming shortened V by 2 bases and J by 7 bases, and 12 bases separated the two germline ends. The CDR3 sequence is CAISETLQGNEQFF. The CDR3 DNA reads TGTGCCATCAGTGAGACGCTCCAGGGAAATGAGCAGTTCTTC.

This clonotype was observed at least ten times. The chain combines TRBV5-1 with TRBJ2-7; TRBD2 matches 13 bases. Germline loops: CDR1 SGHRS, CDR2 YFSETQ. The length of the CDR3 is 15 residues. V lost 3 bases, J lost 6 bases, and 6 bases stayed unmatched. The CDR3 spells CASSWGTSGTREQYF. The CDR3 DNA follows: TGCGCCAGCAGCTGGGGGACTAGCGGGACACGCGAGCAGTACTTC.

This clonotype came up a few times. The chain joins TRBV27 to TRBJ1-4, with D unresolved. The CDR3 is made up of 12 amino acids. Germline assignment: CDR1 MNHEY and CDR2 SMNVEV (reference sequence). The CDR3 nucleotides read TGTGCGATTGAGAATGGTAATGAAAAACTGTTTTTT. This encodes CAIENGNEKLFF.

This clonotype appeared many times. The chain joins TRBV20-1 to TRBJ1-1, with 9 nucleotides matching TRBD1. J was trimmed by 3 bases and V by 5 bases; bases with no gene match: 4. The germline V gene encodes CDR1 DFQATT and CDR2 SNEGSKA (reference sequence). This CDR3 has 13 amino acids. Here the CDR3 reads CSASRTGDTEAFF. The CDR3 DNA reads TGCAGTGCTTCTCGGACAGGGGACACTGAAGCTTTCTTT.

This clonotype was picked up one time. Given a much more abundant clone one base away, this may be a read error. The V and J genes are TRBV10-3 and TRBJ1-2, with D perhaps TRBD1 (5 bases). The CDR3 is made up of 12 amino acids. Germline V gene data show CDR1 as ENHRY and CDR2 as SYGVKD. The CDR3 sequence: CASRAARYGHTF. The CDR3 DNA reads TGTGCCAGCAGGGCCGCCCGTTATGGCCACACCTTC.

Concerning this clonotype: At one end the junction does not follow the germline gene, possibly because of a read error. V and J are TRBV5-6 and TRBJ2-7, with D tentatively TRBD2 (6 bases). The germline gives CDR1 SGHDT, CDR2 YYEEEE. The CDR3 is 12 amino acids. The CDR3 reads CASGSGRYEQYF. The CDR3 bases are TGCGCCAGCGGCTCCGGGAGATACGAGCAGTACTTC.

On this clonotype: Being one base from a much bigger clone, this may be a read error. The genes are TRBV12-5 and TRBJ1-2; tentatively, D is TRBD1 (6 bases). V dropped 1 base and J dropped 2 bases, with 11 bases sitting between them. Germline CDR1 and CDR2: LGHNT and FRNRAP. This CDR3 comprises 15 residues. The CDR3 DNA sequence: TGTGCTAGTGGTTTGGAGGCGGGGGCAAACTATGGCTACACCTTC. Protein product: CASGLEAGANYGYTF.

The chain links TRBV12-3 or TRBV12-4 to TRBJ1-1, with D unresolved. The CDR3 spans 12 residues. V was shortened by 6 bases and J by 1 base, with 6 bases between the two germline ends. CDR3 loop: CASRTENTEAFF. The CDR3 coding sequence is TGTGCCAGCAGGACGGAGAACACTGAAGCTTTCTTT.

The rearrangement joins TRBV7-2 to TRBJ1-6, with D unresolved. The V and J ends lost 3 bases and 10 bases respectively, with 10 bases between them. Germline assignment: CDR1 SGHTA and CDR2 FQGNSA. This CDR3 has 13 amino acids. CDR3 DNA: TGTGCCAGCAGCTTGGGCAGAGACTCACCCCTCCACTTT. Amino acids: CASSLGRDSPLHF. Together with reference TRBV7-2 and TRBJ1-6, the CDR3 gives the full variable domain: GAGVSQSPSNKVTEKGKDVELRCDPISGHTALYWYRQSLGQGLEFLIYFQGNSAPDKSGLPSDRFSAERTGGSVSTLTIQRTQQEDSAVYLCASSLGRDSPLHFGNGTRLTVT.

DNA for the CDR3: TGTGCCAGGGAAATAAGGGACAGGGTCAACACTGAAGCTTTCTTT. Protein product: CAREIRDRVNTEAFF. The chain uses TRBV2 and TRBJ1-1; 9 bases fit TRBD1. The CDR3 covers 15 residues. Germline values: CDR1 SNHLY, CDR2 FYNNEI. V trimming: 9 bases; J trimming: 2 bases; junction bases outside the gene matches: 10.

The sample holds many counts of this clonotype. The rearrangement joins TRBV19 to TRBJ1-5, with 7 bases fitting TRBD1. Germline loops: CDR1 LNHDA, CDR2 SQIVND (reference sequence). The CDR3 has 18 residues. Losses at the gene ends were 1 base for V and 4 bases for J; bases not matched to a gene: 13. CDR3 sequence (DNA): TGTGCCAGTAGTATAGCGGGGTCCGGGACAGCAGGTAATCAGCCCCAGCATTTT. Translated: CASSIAGSGTAGNQPQHF.

The chain carries TRBV11-2 and TRBJ1-2; D not resolved. Germline V lookup: CDR1 SGHAT, CDR2 FQNNGV. V was clipped by 5 bases and J by 0 bases, with 25 bases between them. The CDR3 sequence is 19 residues long. The CDR3 DNA is TGTGCCAGCAGCCCTAGAGTGGCTATATTCTTATGTGCTAACTATGGCTACACCTTC. Protein: CASSPRVAIFLCANYGYTF.

This clonotype was observed a handful of times. The chain combines TRBV19 with TRBJ1-2; 7 positions agree with TRBD1. The CDR3 has 13 residues. V dropped 4 bases and J dropped 4; count of bases not matched to a gene: 3. CDR1 LNHDA and CDR2 SQIVND come from the germline V gene (reference sequence). The CDR3 region is CASSTGQVYGYTF. CDR3 nucleotides: TGTGCCAGTAGTACAGGACAGGTCTATGGCTACACCTTC.

J is TRBJ1-6 and V is TRBV19, with 9 bases fitting TRBD1. Unmatched junction bases numbered 3, after V lost 4 bases and J lost 8 bases. CDR1 is LNHDA and CDR2 is SQIVND in the germline V gene (reference sequence). The CDR3 has 14 residues. Here the CDR3 reads CASSTRTGDSPLHF. In nucleotides, the CDR3 is TGTGCCAGTAGTACCCGGACAGGGGATTCACCCCTCCACTTT.